Presented here are 28 T cell receptor beta chains from one specimen sequenced in a study of T cell responses to AZD1222 COVID-19 vaccine. The repertoire was sequenced with immunoSEQ multiplex PCR; TCRdb's copy has only in-frame clones and lacks some. The sample consists of more than 75,000 clones, approximately 83% of them appearing once. Sequencing used peripheral blood, obtained 28 days after the second AZD1222 dose. Source of these receptors: an adult who received the AZD1222 COVID-19 vaccine.

V and J are TRBV27 and TRBJ1-2; D gene ambiguous. In germline, CDR1 is MNHEY, CDR2 SMNVEV (reference sequence). This CDR3 has 14 residues. V lost 0 bases and J 4 bases, leaving 9 bases between the germline ends. The CDR3 loop reads CASSLSWGPYGYTF. Here the CDR3 DNA reads TGTGCCAGCAGTTTATCTTGGGGTCCCTATGGCTACACCTTC.

The rearrangement joins TRBV10-3 to TRBJ1-6; maybe TRBD1 (5 bases). Germline loops: CDR1 ENHRY, CDR2 SYGVKD. There are 16 residues in the CDR3. V dropped 0 bases and J dropped 7 bases, with 13 bases sitting between them. As DNA, the CDR3 is TGTGCCATCAGTGAGTCGGGGCCAGAAACCAATTCACCCCTCCACTTT. This encodes CAISESGPETNSPLHF.

The genes are TRBV18 and TRBJ1-5, with D uncertain. Germline V CDR1 and CDR2: KGHSH, LQKENI. V lost 2 bases and J lost 3, with 8 bases in between. The CDR3 spans 14 residues. CDR3 amino acids: CASSPGQFNQPQHF. Here the CDR3 DNA reads TGTGCCAGCTCACCAGGGCAGTTCAATCAGCCCCAGCATTTT.

This sequence joins TRBV3-1 (or the pseudogene TRBV3-2) and TRBJ1-3; D unclear. Germline V lookup: CDR1 LGHDT, CDR2 YNNKEL (reference sequence). The CDR3 totals 11 residues. With 6 bases removed from V and 1 base from J, the gap between germline ends came to 1 base. CDR3 loop: CASRSGNTIYF. CDR3 DNA: TGTGCCAGCAGGTCTGGAAACACCATATATTTT.

This clone appeared a few times. V and J are TRBV29-1 and TRBJ1-1; D not certain. Germline values: CDR1 SQVTM, CDR2 ANQGSEA. The V gene lost 0 bases and the J gene lost 5 bases, with 16 bases spanning the gap. The CDR3 length is 15 residues. CDR3 amino acids: CSVEETPGSGTEAFF. DNA for the CDR3: TGCAGCGTTGAAGAGACCCCGGGATCGGGGACTGAAGCTTTCTTT. Looking up the rest from reference TRBV29-1 and TRBJ1-1 gives the full variable domain: SAVISQKPSRDICQRGTSLTIQCQVDSQVTMMFWYRQQPGQSLTLIATANQGSEATYESGFVIDKFPISRPNLTFSTLTVSNMSPEDSSIYLCSVEETPGSGTEAFFGQGTRLTVV.

This clone came up once. The rearrangement uses TRBV7-8 and TRBJ2-2; the D is unclear. The ends were cut back, 0 bases at V and 3 bases at J, with 8 bases in the middle. CDR1 SGHVS and CDR2 FQNEAQ come from the germline V gene. The CDR3 has 15 residues. The CDR3: CASSLAGSYTGELFF. Written as DNA, the CDR3 is TGTGCCAGCAGCTTAGCGGGCAGCTACACCGGGGAGCTGTTTTTT.

The rearrangement links TRBV6-5 to TRBJ2-7; 10 bases fit TRBD1. V dropped 6 bases and J dropped 3; count of bases not matched to a gene: 5. CDR3 length: 14 residues. Germline CDR1 and CDR2: MNHEY and SVGAGI. The CDR3 coding sequence is TGTGCCAGCAGACGCGGGACAGGGGACTACGAGCAGTACTTC. It codes for CASRRGTGDYEQYF.

This chain connects TRBV12-3 or TRBV12-4 to TRBJ1-5; D gene unclear. The CDR3 has 13 residues. Trimming pared 4 bases from V and 7 bases from J, leaving 11 bases between. CDR3 sequence reads: CASSSPGFQPQHF. The CDR3 DNA reads as TGTGCCAGCAGTTCTCCCGGGTTCCAGCCCCAGCATTTT.

The V call is TRBV27, the J call TRBJ1-5, with D maybe TRBD1 (6 bases). This CDR3 has 16 amino acids. Looked up from germline, CDR1 is MNHEY and CDR2 is SMNVEV (reference sequence). The V and J ends lost 6 bases and 0 bases respectively, with 15 bases between them. CDR3 region: CASSPFAGVSNQPQHF. The CDR3 DNA reads TGTGCCAGCAGCCCCTTTGCAGGGGTTAGCAATCAGCCCCAGCATTTT.

V usage is TRBV27 and J usage is TRBJ1-2, with 9 bases identical to TRBD1. Trimming removed 4 bases from V and 8 bases from J; junction bases left unmatched: 14. CDR3 size: 16 residues. The V gene's germline CDR1 is MNHEY and CDR2 SMNVEV (reference sequence). CDR3 region: CASSSPGQGPSRGYTF. In DNA, the CDR3 is TGTGCCAGCAGTTCCCCGGGACAGGGACCTTCCAGAGGCTACACCTTC.

In its sample, this clone was seen a few times. The chain is built from TRBV6-4 and TRBJ1-1; D may be TRBD1 (6 bases). V was shortened by 0 bases and J by 5 bases, with 10 bases between the two germline ends. Germline CDR1 is MRHNA and CDR2 is SNTAGT. The CDR3 loop spans 14 amino acids. The CDR3 DNA reads as TGTGCCAGCAGTGACTCATCCAGGGGAACTGAAGCTTTCTTT. It specifies CASSDSSRGTEAFF.

The chain links TRBV10-3 to TRBJ2-3; 8 nucleotides agree with TRBD2. CDR3 length: 15 amino acids. CDR1 is ENHRY, CDR2 SYGVKD, per germline. The J segment lost 0 bases and the V segment lost 11 bases, leaving 10 bases of the junction unmatched. The CDR3 spells CASERGPPSTDTQYF. For the CDR3, the DNA is TGTGCCTCGGAGCGGGGGCCCCCTAGCACAGATACGCAGTATTTT.

V is TRBV4-1 and J is TRBJ1-5; D is unclear. CDR1 is MGHRA and CDR2 is YSYEKL in the germline V gene. Deletions cut 0 bases from V and 1 base from J, with 10 bases between. The CDR3 is made up of 16 amino acids. The CDR3: CASSQEFTVSNQPQHF. DNA for the CDR3: TGCGCCAGCAGCCAAGAATTCACAGTCAGCAATCAGCCCCAGCATTTT.

The V and J genes are TRBV11-3 and TRBJ2-3; unclear D gene. Germline CDR1 SGHNT, CDR2 YENEEA. This CDR3 spans 12 amino acids. The V end was cut by 5 bases, the J end by 4 bases, with 7 bases between. The CDR3 DNA sequence: TGTGCCAGCAGCATTATGGCAGATACGCAGTATTTT. Its translation: CASSIMADTQYF.

This chain uses TRBV5-1 with TRBJ2-3; the D is unclear. V lost 0 bases, J lost 2 bases, and 7 bases lay in between. Germline loops: CDR1 SGHRS, CDR2 YFSETQ. The CDR3 contains 14 residues. The CDR3 DNA follows: TGCGCCAGCAGCTTGGTGCAAATCACAGATACGCAGTATTTT. It encodes CASSLVQITDTQYF.

The chain has TRBV19 and TRBJ2-7; TRBD1 agrees at 7 bases. This CDR3 region has 13 residues. V shed 7 bases, J shed 1 base, and the junction held 4 bases outside the gene matches. Per germline, CDR1 LNHDA and CDR2 SQIVND (reference sequence). The CDR3 bases are TGTGCCAGTACCGAGACAGGGTCCTACGAGCAGTACTTC. Protein product: CASTETGSYEQYF.

This rearrangement joins TRBV5-1 to TRBJ1-6; 8 bases fit TRBD1. From germline, CDR1 is SGHRS and CDR2 YFSETQ. The CDR3 contains 15 residues. Germline trimming cut 0 bases from V and 9 bases from J; bases unmatched to any gene: 5. The CDR3 sequence: CASSLAQGAISPLHF. The CDR3 DNA reads TGCGCCAGCAGCTTGGCGCAGGGGGCCATTTCACCCCTCCACTTT. Full variable domain (outside the CDR3, taken from reference TRBV5-1 and TRBJ1-6): KAGVTQTPRYLIKTRGQQVTLSCSPISGHRSVSWYQQTPGQGLQFLFEYFSETQRNKGNFPGRFSGRQFSNSRSEMNVSTLELGDSALYLCASSLAQGAISPLHFGNGTRLTVT.

This clone was counted only a few times. This chain uses TRBV27 with TRBJ1-1; D not resolved. Trimming took off 5 bases at V and 1 base at J, with 8 bases between the two ends. The CDR3 covers 13 residues. Per germline, CDR1 MNHEY and CDR2 SMNVEV (reference sequence). As DNA, the CDR3 is TGTGCCAGCAGTCCGAGGGCGAACACTGAAGCTTTCTTT. It specifies CASSPRANTEAFF.

The chain joins TRBV28 to TRBJ1-2; D gene unclear. The CDR3 extends over 10 amino acids. Germline V gene data show CDR1 as MDHEN and CDR2 as SYDVKM. Trimming took 6 bases from V and 4 from J, leaving 3 bases between them. Here the CDR3 reads CASSRYGYTF. The CDR3 DNA is TGTGCCAGCAGCCGCTATGGCTACACCTTC.

The chain recombines TRBV29-1 with TRBJ2-2, with a weak D call TRBD1 (5 bases). The CDR3 spans 13 residues. The V end lost 6 bases, the J end lost 1 base, and 9 bases lay between the germline ends. Germline V CDR1 and CDR2: SQVTM, ANQGSEA. In DNA, the CDR3 is TGCAGCGTGGGGCGGATGAACACCGGGGAGCTGTTTTTT. Amino acid sequence: CSVGRMNTGELFF.

The chain employs TRBV11-2 and TRBJ2-7; 11 nucleotides match TRBD2. The junction had 9 bases not matched to a gene; V was cut back by 5 bases and J by 6 bases. The CDR3 extends over 15 amino acids. CDR1 and CDR2 from the germline V gene are SGHAT and FQNNGV. CDR3 coding DNA: TGTGCCAGCAGCCGGGAACTAGCGGGAGAAATCGAGCAGTACTTC. Residues: CASSRELAGEIEQYF.

The chain joins TRBV4-2 to TRBJ1-2; the match to TRBD1 covers 8 bases. The trim removed 0 bases at V and 8 bases at J, leaving 14 bases unmatched. Germline V gene lookup returns CDR1 LGHNA and CDR2 YNFKEQ. This CDR3 contains 17 residues. The CDR3, as DNA: TGTGCCAGCAGCCAAGAGGGGGCAGGACAGGGAGAAAAAGGCTACACCTTC. Translating it yields CASSQEGAGQGEKGYTF.

The rearrangement joins TRBV4-2 to TRBJ2-6; 7 bases agree with TRBD1. The V gene's germline CDR1 is LGHNA and CDR2 YNFKEQ. V shed 4 bases, J shed 0 bases, and the junction held 9 bases outside the gene matches. CDR3 length equals 18 residues. The CDR3 nucleotides read TGTGCCAGCAGCCTCGAACCGGGACAGCTCTCTGGGGCCAACGTCCTGACTTTC. It encodes CASSLEPGQLSGANVLTF.

This clone is a singleton in its sample. This chain links TRBV3-1 (or the pseudogene TRBV3-2) with TRBJ2-1, with 16 bases lining up with TRBD2. The CDR3 contains 15 residues. Germline V CDR1 and CDR2: LGHDT, YNNKEL (reference sequence). V lost 3 bases and J lost 12; bases outside the gene matches: 5. CDR3 loop: CASSQGLAGGPGQFF. The CDR3 DNA follows: TGTGCCAGCAGCCAGGGACTAGCGGGAGGGCCGGGGCAGTTCTTC.

The gene calls are TRBV11-2 and TRBJ2-2; TRBD1 or TRBD2 may be the D gene (5 bases each). Germline values: CDR1 SGHAT, CDR2 FQNNGV. V was cut by 1 base and J by 1 base, with 10 bases left in between. This CDR3 is 16 amino acids long. The CDR3 bases are TGTGCCAGCAGCTTAGCGGGGACGTTGAACACCGGGGAGCTGTTTTTT. This gives the protein CASSLAGTLNTGELFF.

The CDR3: CASTAHSNQPQHF. CDR3 in DNA: TGTGCCAGCACTGCTCATAGCAATCAGCCCCAGCATTTT. The rearrangement joins TRBV18 to TRBJ1-5, with no clear D. Germline CDR1 KGHSH, CDR2 LQKENI. The CDR3 contains 13 residues. The germline V and J ends were trimmed by 8 bases and 0 bases, with 8 bases remaining between them. The variable domain in full, with the rest retrieved from reference TRBV18 and TRBJ1-5, is NAGVMQNPRHLVRRRGQEARLRCSPMKGHSHVYWYRQLPEEGLKFMVYLQKENIIDESGMPKERFSAEFPKEGPSILRIQQVVRGDSAAYFCASTAHSNQPQHFGDGTRLSIL.

The chain links TRBV5-1 to TRBJ1-6; maybe TRBD1 (5 bases). V was pared by 4 bases and J by 9 bases, with 11 bases between. This CDR3 has 13 amino acids. Germline CDR1 and CDR2: SGHRS and YFSETQ. This CDR3 is CASSAGGGSPLHF. The CDR3 DNA reads TGCGCCAGCAGCGCTGGCGGGGGTTCACCCCTCCACTTT.

The rearrangement joins TRBV4-2 to TRBJ2-1; tentative D call: TRBD2 (6 bases). Germline CDR1 is LGHNA and CDR2 is YNFKEQ. This CDR3 comprises 15 residues. Deletions cut 6 bases from V and 0 bases from J, with 12 bases between. CDR3 protein: CASSRDWSSYNEQFF. The CDR3 nucleotides read TGTGCCAGCAGTCGGGACTGGAGCTCCTACAATGAGCAGTTCTTC.